These T cell receptor beta chains were read from a single sample in a study of blood T cell repertoires in COVID-19. The table came from immunoSEQ multiplex PCR; TCRdb's copy has only in-frame clones and leaves some out. The table has some 100,000 clones, 80% to 90% seen once. Specimen: peripheral blood. These receptors were taken from a woman in her 70s with acute or convalescent COVID-19. Each CDR3 is given with its conserved first and last residue. Each record gives: clone size, J gene, V gene, D gene, CDR3 DNA, CDR3 protein. D genes are given only for firm matches. A clone size is listed for some rows: how often the clone was seen (once, few, many), or a class if it is expanded.

NA | TRBJ2-1 | TRBV28 | NA | TGTGCCAGCAGCGCGGGGCTCCGACCTGGGGAGCAGTTCTTC | CASSAGLRPGEQFF
NA | TRBJ1-1 | TRBV7-2 | TRBD1 | TGTGCCAGCAGCTTAGCGAACAGGGGTTTAGGCACTGAAGCTTTCTTT | CASSLANRGLGTEAFF
NA | TRBJ2-7 | TRBV18 | NA | TGTGCCAGCTCACCTGACAGGGAGGTGTCCTACGAGCAGTACTTC | CASSPDREVSYEQYF
few | TRBJ2-3 | TRBV7-9 | NA | TGTGCCAGCAGCTTAAGGTTACAGTTCACAGATACGCAGTATTTT | CASSLRLQFTDTQYF
NA | TRBJ2-3 | TRBV4-2 | NA | TGTGCCAGCAGCCAAGTGGGGGCTTTAGGGCGTACGCAGTATTTT | CASSQVGALGRTQYF
NA | TRBJ2-3 | TRBV29-1 | TRBD2 | TGCAGCGTTCCAGAGCGGGGGTTCACAGATACGCAGTATTTT | CSVPERGFTDTQYF
NA | TRBJ2-3 | TRBV19 | TRBD2 | TGTGCCAGTAGTCTGGGACTAGGCACAGATACGCAGTATTTT | CASSLGLGTDTQYF
NA | TRBJ1-6 | TRBV13 | NA | TGTGCCAGCAGCAAGGGGGAGGGGAGCTCCTATAATTCACCCCTCCACTTT | CASSKGEGSSYNSPLHF
NA | TRBJ2-1 | TRBV29-1 | TRBD1 | TGCAGCGTTGGGACAGGGTGGAACAATGAGCAGTTCTTC | CSVGTGWNNEQFF
NA | TRBJ2-7 | TRBV5-4 | NA | TGTGCCAGCAGCTTAAACAGGGTCTACGAGCAGTACTTC | CASSLNRVYEQYF
once | TRBJ2-5 | TRBV6-5 | NA | TGTGCCAGCAAACTTAACCAGGGGCTACAAGAGACCCAGTACTTC | CASKLNQGLQETQYF
NA | TRBJ2-7 | TRBV9 | NA | TGTGCCAGCAGCGTAGACTTCGGCTCCTACGAGCAGTACTTC | CASSVDFGSYEQYF
NA | TRBJ1-4 | TRBV11-2 | TRBD1 | TGTGCCAGCAGCCTACGGCAGGGGGCGGGGGAAAAACTGTTTTTT | CASSLRQGAGEKLFF
few | TRBJ1-1 | TRBV6-6 | NA | TGTGCCAGCAGAAACAGGGCGAACACTGAAGCTTTCTTT | CASRNRANTEAFF
few | TRBJ1-6 | TRBV2 | NA | TGTGCCAGCAGTGAAAAGGGGGCCTATAATTCACCCCTCCACTTT | CASSEKGAYNSPLHF
NA | TRBJ1-1 | TRBV2 | NA | TGTGCCAGCAGTGAACGGGAGATCACTGAAGCTTTCTTT | CASSEREITEAFF
NA | TRBJ2-7 | TRBV29-1 | TRBD1 | TGCAGCGTTGGGGTGAGGGACAGGGGCTACGAGCAGTACTTC | CSVGVRDRGYEQYF
NA | TRBJ1-2 | TRBV21-1 | NA | TGTGCCAGCAGCAAAACGTTCGGGGGGCGGAATGGCTATGGCTACACCTTC | CASSKTFGGRNGYGYTF